A single sample gave rise to the 19 T cell receptor beta chains below, sequenced in a study of cytomegalovirus exposure and HLA in healthy donors. The data were produced by immunoSEQ multiplex PCR, yet TCRdb's version contains in-frame clones alone and is incomplete. The repertoire holds around 130,000 clones, with 85% to 90% as singletons. The material sequenced was PBMCs. These receptors were collected from a man aged 25 to 45 in good health and CMV-seronegative.

J is TRBJ1-2 and V is TRBV4-2; D is possibly TRBD1 (6 bases). This CDR3 region has 19 residues. Germline V gene sequence: CDR1 LGHNA, CDR2 YNFKEQ. Deletions cut 0 bases from V and 0 bases from J, with 20 bases between. The CDR3 region has the DNA TGTGCCAGCAGCCAAGATCTCTTTCGGTGGGACACCACTAACTATGGCTACACCTTC. It specifies CASSQDLFRWDTTNYGYTF.

This rearrangement joins TRBV29-1 to TRBJ1-3; D is ambiguous. Trimming left V 3 bases short and J 3 bases short, with 3 bases between. Germline CDR1 SQVTM, CDR2 ANQGSEA. This CDR3 comprises 11 residues. Here the CDR3 reads CSVDSGNTIYF. The DNA for the CDR3 is TGCAGCGTTGATAGTGGAAACACCATATATTTT.

This chain joins TRBV18 and TRBJ2-2; D call uncertain. Trimming stripped 3 bases from V and 0 bases from J, with 11 bases between. This CDR3 has 16 amino acids. Germline V lookup: CDR1 KGHSH, CDR2 LQKENI. This CDR3 reads CASSPRIDANTGELFF. The CDR3 bases are TGTGCCAGCTCACCCAGGATAGACGCGAACACCGGGGAGCTGTTTTTT.

In its sample, this clone is large. This chain uses TRBV27 with TRBJ1-4; 7 nucleotides agree with TRBD1. V gave up 4 bases and J gave up 8 bases; unmatched junction bases: 10. Germline assignment: CDR1 MNHEY and CDR2 SMNVEV (reference sequence). CDR3 length equals 15 residues. The CDR3 sequence is CASSYMTGFGEKLFF. In nucleotides, the CDR3 is TGTGCCAGCAGTTATATGACAGGGTTTGGAGAAAAACTGTTTTTT. Supplemented by reference TRBV27 and TRBJ1-4, the full variable domain reads EAQVTQNPRYLITVTGKKLTVTCSQNMNHEYMSWYRQDPGLGLRQIYYSMNVEVTDKGDVPEGYKVSRKEKRNFPLILESPSPNQTSLYFCASSYMTGFGEKLFFGSGTQLSVL.

The chain uses TRBV6-5 and TRBJ1-2, with 8 bases aligning to TRBD1. The CDR3 is made up of 14 amino acids. Germline V CDR1 and CDR2: MNHEY, SVGAGI. The trim removed 5 bases at V and 2 bases at J, leaving 4 bases unmatched. CDR3 region: CASSLDRVNYGYTF. The CDR3 nucleotides read TGTGCCAGCAGTCTGGACAGGGTAAACTATGGCTACACCTTC.

This sequence joins TRBV5-1 and TRBJ1-6; 10 nucleotides agree with TRBD1. This CDR3 spans 15 amino acids. Germline-derived CDR1 and CDR2 are SGHRS and YFSETQ. J lost 7 bases, V lost 0 bases, and 1 base had no gene match. The DNA of the CDR3 is TGCGCCAGCAGCTTGGTGGGACAGGGGAATTCACCCCTCCACTTT. Translating it yields CASSLVGQGNSPLHF.

The CDR3 region is CASSHRRQGRLDYEQYF. The CDR3 DNA is TGTGCCAGCAGCCATAGACGACAGGGGAGGTTGGACTACGAGCAGTACTTC. V usage is TRBV6-8 and J usage is TRBJ2-7, with 8 bases that match TRBD1. This CDR3 has 17 amino acids. V shed 6 bases, J shed 3 bases, and the junction held 16 bases outside the gene matches. Germline CDR1 reads MNHGY; CDR2 reads SAAAGT.

This clone was counted a single time. The chain employs TRBV19 and TRBJ2-6; TRBD1 aligns across 10 bases. CDR1 and CDR2 (germline): LNHDA, SQIVND (reference sequence). V was pared by 3 bases and J by 3 bases, with 11 bases of the junction left unmatched. CDR3 length equals 19 residues. CDR3 DNA sequence: TGTGCCAGTAGTATCTTCCGGGACAGGGGTAAAAGTGGGGCCAACGTCCTGACTTTC. It translates to CASSIFRDRGKSGANVLTF. Variable domain in full (rest from reference TRBV19 and TRBJ2-6): DGGITQSPKYLFRKEGQNVTLSCEQNLNHDAMYWYRQDPGQGLRLIYYSQIVNDFQKGDIAEGYSVSREKKESFPLTVTSAQKNPTAFYLCASSIFRDRGKSGANVLTFGAGSRLTVL.

In its sample, this clone was seen once. The genes are TRBV6-6 and TRBJ2-7, with 7 bases fitting TRBD2. The CDR3 consists of 14 residues. V lost 4 bases, J lost 6 bases, and 9 bases stayed unmatched. Germline-derived CDR1 and CDR2 are MNHNY and SVGAGI (reference sequence). CDR3 protein: CASSFRGREGEQYF. In DNA form, the CDR3 reads TGTGCCAGCAGTTTCCGCGGCAGGGAGGGCGAGCAGTACTTC.

J is TRBJ1-5 and V is TRBV5-8; no definite D call. V was cut by 0 bases and J by 3 bases, with 4 bases left in between. The CDR3 covers 13 residues. Per germline, CDR1 SGHTS and CDR2 YDEGEE. CDR3 coding DNA: TGTGCCAGCAGCTTGGCCCACAATCAGCCCCAGCATTTT. Translated, it gives CASSLAHNQPQHF.

The CDR3 loop reads CASSLDRGNSPLHF. Written as DNA, the CDR3 is TGTGCCAGCAGCTTGGACAGGGGTAATTCACCCCTCCACTTT. This rearrangement joins TRBV5-5 to TRBJ1-6, with TRBD1 identical over 7 bases. Germline V gives CDR1 SGHKS, CDR2 YYEKEE (reference sequence). V was clipped by 0 bases and J by 6 bases; unmatched bases: 0. This CDR3 comprises 14 residues.

The gene calls are TRBV7-6 and TRBJ1-1; tentative D call: TRBD1 (6 bases). The germline V gene has CDR1 SGHVS and CDR2 FNYEAQ. The CDR3 length is 15 residues. V lost 2 bases and J lost 5, with 15 bases in between. The CDR3 region is CASSLWGGIGTEAFF. The CDR3, as DNA: TGTGCCAGCAGCTTATGGGGGGGCATCGGGACTGAAGCTTTCTTT.

This clone has just a few counts. The chain uses TRBV5-8 and TRBJ1-5; 9 bases are a match to TRBD1. This CDR3 comprises 17 residues. With V trimmed by 2 bases and J by 2 bases, 8 bases remained unmatched. Germline V gene lookup returns CDR1 SGHTS and CDR2 YDEGEE. For the CDR3, the DNA is TGTGCCAGCAGCTTCTACACAGGGGGCGGCGGCAATCAGCCCCAGCATTTT. Translation: CASSFYTGGGGNQPQHF.

The chain recombines TRBV4-1 with TRBJ1-2; 8 bases fit TRBD1. This CDR3 comprises 17 residues. J lost 3 bases, V lost 0 bases, and 9 bases had no gene match. The germline V gene has CDR1 MGHRA and CDR2 YSYEKL. The CDR3 is CASSQEEAGGAYYGYTF. For the CDR3, the DNA is TGCGCCAGCAGCCAAGAGGAGGCAGGGGGCGCTTACTATGGCTACACCTTC.

The chain uses TRBV7-8 and TRBJ2-5; the D gene is possibly TRBD2 (6 bases). In germline, CDR1 is SGHVS, CDR2 FQNEAQ. Deletions cut 7 bases from V and 1 base from J, with 13 bases between. This CDR3 contains 14 residues. The DNA of the CDR3 is TGTGCCAGCACCCCTCGGAGGGTCCAAGAGACCCAGTACTTC. Its protein product is CASTPRRVQETQYF.

This clone has a handful of counts. The chain employs TRBV11-2 and TRBJ2-1; 8 bases map to TRBD2. With V trimmed by 1 base and J by 6 bases, 2 bases remained unmatched. This CDR3 has 14 amino acids. The germline V gene encodes CDR1 SGHAT and CDR2 FQNNGV. As DNA, the CDR3 is TGTGCCAGCAGCTTAGCCCGGGGGGGCAATGAGCAGTTCTTC. It specifies CASSLARGGNEQFF.

This sequence joins TRBV4-2 and TRBJ2-3, with 11 bases aligning to TRBD2. The V gene's germline CDR1 is LGHNA and CDR2 YNFKEQ. Trimming removed 3 bases from V and 2 bases from J; junction bases left unmatched: 7. The CDR3 loop spans 17 amino acids. The CDR3 spells CASSQDTSGGPTDTQYF. CDR3 coding DNA: TGTGCCAGCAGCCAGGACACTAGCGGGGGCCCCACAGATACGCAGTATTTT.

The chain links TRBV6-4 to TRBJ1-4, with D tentatively TRBD1 (5 bases). This CDR3 comprises 13 residues. Trimming removed 11 bases at V and 3 bases at J, with 13 bases between. Germline V lookup: CDR1 MRHNA, CDR2 SNTAGT. CDR3: CAAPRGSNEKLFF. The CDR3 DNA sequence: TGTGCCGCGCCAAGGGGATCTAATGAAAAACTGTTTTTT.

This chain joins TRBV6-1 and TRBJ2-2, with D possibly matching TRBD1 (6 bases). The CDR3 has 16 residues. Trimming took off 4 bases at V and 1 base at J, with 13 bases between the two ends. From germline, CDR1 is MNHNS and CDR2 SASEGT. CDR3 in amino acids: CASSAIGTWNTGELFF. DNA for the CDR3: TGTGCCAGCAGTGCTATAGGGACATGGAACACCGGGGAGCTGTTTTTT.